Listed below are T cell receptor beta chains from one sample, sequenced in a study of shared clonotypes between healthy human individuals. Sequencing used immunoSEQ multiplex PCR; TCRdb keeps in-frame clones, though not all of them. The profile covers about 2.1 million clones, with around 95% appearing a single time and roughly 1.7% taken by the ten largest. Sequencing was done on a sample of naive CD8+ T cells from PBMCs. These receptors were collected from a man between 18 and 35 years old in good health. Some clones in this sample may be carry-over from other donors' samples. Both conserved end residues are part of each CDR3. A D gene is named only where the DNA matches it firmly.

V gene,D gene,J gene,CDR3 protein
TRBV4-3,TRBD1,TRBJ2-3,CASSQTDRAGDTQYF
TRBV9,TRBD2,TRBJ2-2,CASSTPRLAVNTGELFF
TRBV6-1,-,TRBJ2-1,CASSEMDPSYNEQFF
TRBV27,TRBD2,TRBJ2-7,CASRKGLAGWDEQYF
TRBV19,-,TRBJ1-4,CASSTPRTAGGGATNEKLFF
TRBV6-1,TRBD1,TRBJ2-7,CASSAYAGQGYEQYF
TRBV28,TRBD2,TRBJ2-1,CASSASGPYNEQFF
TRBV7-9,TRBD1,TRBJ2-5,CASSLVGTGEKKKTQYF
TRBV27,TRBD2,TRBJ2-5,CASSHLPGLAEVQETQYF
TRBV15,-,TRBJ1-1,CATSGRDPHTEAFF
TRBV19,-,TRBJ1-2,CASSATFYGYTF
TRBV6-1,-,TRBJ2-7,CASSLVGFSYEQYF
TRBV7-2,TRBD2,TRBJ2-1,CASSLLAGKGLDNEQFF
TRBV7-9,TRBD1,TRBJ1-5,CASSLGDRPNQPQHF
TRBV4-1,-,TRBJ2-1,CASSQGSGVPEQFF
TRBV6-1,-,TRBJ2-1,CATSPSGEQFF
TRBV11-1,-,TRBJ1-1,CASSLAWGRHTEAFF
TRBV7-9,TRBD2,TRBJ2-5,CASSPPGGREGYIETQYF
TRBV5-6,-,TRBJ2-7,CASIGATSYEQYF
TRBV6-1,-,TRBJ1-5,CASSEVLTQPQHF
TRBV28,-,TRBJ2-7,CASSVGRGDEQYF
TRBV5-1,-,TRBJ2-7,CASSGWGPHNEQYF
TRBV18,-,TRBJ2-3,CASSQDTVRTDTQYF
TRBV19,TRBD1,TRBJ1-2,CASSTDRARLGDYGYTF
TRBV9,-,TRBJ2-7,CASSPGGDREFYEQYF
TRBV4-2,TRBD2,TRBJ2-2,CASSHPIAGSTGELFF
TRBV25-1,-,TRBJ2-7,CASTNREIDEQYF
TRBV27,TRBD2,TRBJ2-5,CASSPMRGGETQYF
TRBV7-9,TRBD1,TRBJ2-7,CASSLVGQVYEQYF
TRBV19,TRBD2,TRBJ2-1,CASTLTGGGEQFF
TRBV6-5,TRBD2,TRBJ2-5,CASSYRVSGRETQYF